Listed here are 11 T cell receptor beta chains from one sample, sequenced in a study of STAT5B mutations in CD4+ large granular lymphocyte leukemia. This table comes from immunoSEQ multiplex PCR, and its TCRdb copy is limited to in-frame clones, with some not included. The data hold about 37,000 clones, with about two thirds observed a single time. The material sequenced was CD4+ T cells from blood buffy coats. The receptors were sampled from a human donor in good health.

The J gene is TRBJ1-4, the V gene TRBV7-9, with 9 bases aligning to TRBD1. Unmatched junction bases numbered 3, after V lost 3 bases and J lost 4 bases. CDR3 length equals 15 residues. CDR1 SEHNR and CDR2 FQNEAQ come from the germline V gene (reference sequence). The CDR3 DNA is TGTGCCAGCAGCTTCCCGGACAGGGGTAATGAAAAACTGTTTTTT. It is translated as CASSFPDRGNEKLFF.

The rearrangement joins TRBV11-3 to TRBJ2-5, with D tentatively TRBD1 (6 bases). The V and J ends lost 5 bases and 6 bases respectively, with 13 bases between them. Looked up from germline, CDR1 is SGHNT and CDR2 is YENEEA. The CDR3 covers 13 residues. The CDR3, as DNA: TGTGCCAGCAGCCCAGGGGCCCGTCAGACCCAGTACTTC. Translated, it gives CASSPGARQTQYF. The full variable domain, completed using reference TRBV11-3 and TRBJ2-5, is EAGVVQSPRYKIIEKKQPVAFWCNPISGHNTLYWYLQNLGQGPELLIRYENEEAVDDSQLPKDRFSAERLKGVDSTLKIQPAELGDSAVYLCASSPGARQTQYFGPGTRLLVL.

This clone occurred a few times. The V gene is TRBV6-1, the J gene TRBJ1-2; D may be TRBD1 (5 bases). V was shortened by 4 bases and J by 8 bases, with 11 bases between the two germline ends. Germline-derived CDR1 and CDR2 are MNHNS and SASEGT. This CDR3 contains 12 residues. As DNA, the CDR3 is TGTGCCAGCAGTGTCGCAGGGTGGGGCTACACCTTC. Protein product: CASSVAGWGYTF.

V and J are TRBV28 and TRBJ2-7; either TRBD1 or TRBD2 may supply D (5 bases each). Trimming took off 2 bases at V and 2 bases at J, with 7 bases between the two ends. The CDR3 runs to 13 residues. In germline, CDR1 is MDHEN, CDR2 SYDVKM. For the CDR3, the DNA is TGTGCCAGCAGTTTAGAGGGACCCTACGAGCAGTACTTC. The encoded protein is CASSLEGPYEQYF.

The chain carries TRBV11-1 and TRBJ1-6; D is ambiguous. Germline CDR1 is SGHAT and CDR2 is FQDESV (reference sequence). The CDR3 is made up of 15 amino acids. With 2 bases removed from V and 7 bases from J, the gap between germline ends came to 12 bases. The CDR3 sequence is CASSLSSGGNSPLHF. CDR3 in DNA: TGTGCCAGCAGCTTAAGTTCAGGCGGCAATTCACCCCTCCACTTT. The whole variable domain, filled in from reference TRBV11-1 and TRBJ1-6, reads EAEVAQSPRYKITEKSQAVAFWCDPISGHATLYWYRQILGQGPELLVQFQDESVVDDSQLPKDRFSAERLKGVDSTLKIQPAELGDSAMYLCASSLSSGGNSPLHFGNGTRLTVT.

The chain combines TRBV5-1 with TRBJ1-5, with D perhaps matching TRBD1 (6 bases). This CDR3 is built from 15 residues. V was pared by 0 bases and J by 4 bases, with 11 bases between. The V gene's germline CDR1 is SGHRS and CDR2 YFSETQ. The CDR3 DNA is TGCGCCAGCAGCTTGGGGCCAGGGGTTAATCAGCCCCAGCATTTT. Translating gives CASSLGPGVNQPQHF.

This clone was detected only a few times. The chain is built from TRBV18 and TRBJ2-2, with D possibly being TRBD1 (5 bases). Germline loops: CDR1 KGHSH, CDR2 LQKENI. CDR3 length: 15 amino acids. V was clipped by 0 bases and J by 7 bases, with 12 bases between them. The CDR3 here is CASSPPTGQGGELFF. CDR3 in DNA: TGTGCCAGCTCACCACCGACGGGCCAGGGCGGGGAGCTGTTTTTT.

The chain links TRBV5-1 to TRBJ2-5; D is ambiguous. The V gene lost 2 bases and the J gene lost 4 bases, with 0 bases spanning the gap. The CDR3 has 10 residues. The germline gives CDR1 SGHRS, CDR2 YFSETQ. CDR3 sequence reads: CASSLETQYF. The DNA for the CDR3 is TGCGCCAGCAGCTTAGAGACCCAGTACTTC.

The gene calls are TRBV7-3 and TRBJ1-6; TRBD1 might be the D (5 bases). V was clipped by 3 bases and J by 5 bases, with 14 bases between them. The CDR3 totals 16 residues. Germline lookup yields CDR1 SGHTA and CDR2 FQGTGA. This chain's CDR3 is CASSFLSRGNNSPLHF. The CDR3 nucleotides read TGTGCCAGCAGCTTTCTTTCCCGGGGGAATAATTCACCCCTCCACTTT.

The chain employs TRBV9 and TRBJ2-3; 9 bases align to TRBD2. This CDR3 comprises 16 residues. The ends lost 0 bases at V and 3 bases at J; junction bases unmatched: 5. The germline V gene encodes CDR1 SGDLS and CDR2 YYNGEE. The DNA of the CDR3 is TGTGCCAGCAGCGTAGTTAGCGGGGGCGGAACAGATACGCAGTATTTT. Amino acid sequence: CASSVVSGGGTDTQYF.

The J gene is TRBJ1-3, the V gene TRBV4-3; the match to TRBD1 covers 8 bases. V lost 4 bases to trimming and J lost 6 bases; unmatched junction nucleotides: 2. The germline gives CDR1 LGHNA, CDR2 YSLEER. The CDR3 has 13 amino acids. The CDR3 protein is CASSLDRANTIYF. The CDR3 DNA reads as TGCGCCAGCAGCCTGGACAGGGCAAACACCATATATTTT.